This passage covers 3 T cell receptor beta chains from one sample sequenced in a study of CD8 T cells in ankylosing spondylitis. In TCRdb, the 5' RACE reads were re-called with MiXCR into one record per CDR3 protein. Seen here are a few hundred thousand distinct CDR3 sequences, 15% to 20% observed once, and the top ten hold approximately 32%. The source material was blood, either unsorted or a sorted T cell fraction (not recorded which). Receptors originate from a male donor with ankylosing spondylitis or in good health (not recorded which).

Only a few counts were recorded for this clonotype. One end of the junction fails to match germline, which may point to a read error. The rearrangement links TRBV7-7 to TRBJ2-1; D possibly matches TRBD1 or TRBD2 (6 bases each). The CDR3 covers 13 residues. Germline assignment: CDR1 SSHAT and CDR2 FNYEAQ (reference sequence). The CDR3 reads CASSLGGRAEQFF. The CDR3 nucleotides read TGTGCTAGCAGCTTAGGGGGGCGGGCTGAGCAGTTCTTC.

The rearrangement links TRBV4-1 to TRBJ1-1; TRBD1 matches 8 bases. V shed 2 bases and J 4 bases; nucleotides not matched to a gene: 3. The CDR3 is made up of 14 amino acids. The germline gives CDR1 MGHRA, CDR2 YSYEKL. This chain's CDR3 is CASSQTGGVTEAFF. CDR3 coding DNA: TGCGCCAGCAGCCAAACAGGGGGGGTCACTGAAGCTTTCTTT.

The chain carries TRBV7-8 and TRBJ2-5; 7 nucleotides match TRBD2. From germline, CDR1 is SGHVS and CDR2 FQNEAQ. V lost 5 bases, J lost 2 bases, and 14 bases stayed unmatched. The CDR3 extends over 17 amino acids. The DNA of the CDR3 is TGTGCCAGCAGCCCACCGGCCCCCGGGACTAAACAAGAGACCCAGTACTTC. It translates to CASSPPAPGTKQETQYF.